The clone carrying this TCR beta chain was found once. Per the authors' pipeline: Amplifying reference gene primers gave estimates of nucleated cell counts. Assay used: immunoSEQ multiplex PCR; TCRdb lists only in-frame clones, some missing. V and J calls plus clone size are reproduced from that table; the DNA served to infer D and trimming. The sample has approximately 32,000 clones; more than 85% are singletons. The data stem from a study of blood T cell repertoires in COVID-19. About the research overall: Sites across the United States, Italy and Spain contributed samples from acute and convalescent COVID-19. PBMCs, B-cell-depleted T cells, or T cells provided the cDNA or gDNA that made up the material.

CDR1 and CDR2 (germline): MNHEY, SMNVEV (reference sequence). CDR3 length: 17 residues. Germline trimming cut 3 bases from V and 7 bases from J; bases unmatched to any gene: 11. Sample: peripheral blood. The TCR originated in a man aged 55 to 70 with acute or convalescent COVID-19. The chain employs TRBV27 and TRBJ1-6; 8 nucleotides agree with TRBD1. The CDR3 DNA reads TGTGCCAGCAGTTTTTCGGCAGGGGGCCTCTCCAATTCACCCCTCCACTTT. Its protein product is CASSFSAGGLSNSPLHF.